Listed below are T cell receptor beta chains from one sample, sequenced in a study of blood T cells in healthy people across ages. Each CDR3 protein is one row after TCRdb ran MiXCR on the 5' RACE reads. The sample lists some 1.6 million distinct CDR3 sequences, 30% to 35% occurring once. Sequencing was carried out using blood. The receptors originated from a woman aged 25-40 years in good health. Both conserved end residues are part of each CDR3. The order of the fields is clone size, J gene, V gene, D gene, CDR3 DNA, CDR3 protein. The D gene is left open where the match is weak. The size entry is marked missing in some rows and otherwise reads once, few, many or a size class.

abundance: NA
j_gene: TRBJ2-7
v_gene: TRBV15
d_gene: TRBD1
CDR3nt: TGTGCCACCAGCAGAGATGTAGGGGGCGACTCTCGGCAGTACTTC
CDR3aa: CATSRDVGGDSRQYF

abundance: NA
j_gene: TRBJ1-2
v_gene: TRBV4-1
d_gene: NA
CDR3nt: TGCGCCAGCAGCCAAGTCTCCCTTAACTATGGCTACACCTTC
CDR3aa: CASSQVSLNYGYTF

abundance: few
j_gene: TRBJ2-3
v_gene: TRBV13
d_gene: NA
CDR3nt: TGTGCCAGCAGCCTAAGAAACCCAAGCACAGATACGCAGTATTTT
CDR3aa: CASSLRNPSTDTQYF

abundance: NA
j_gene: TRBJ1-2
v_gene: TRBV20-1
d_gene: NA
CDR3nt: TGCAGTGCTAGTCCCGTCGCCCTCTATGGCTACACCTTC
CDR3aa: CSASPVALYGYTF

abundance: NA
j_gene: TRBJ2-2
v_gene: TRBV28
d_gene: NA
CDR3nt: TGTGCCAGCAGTAGGGACGACACCGGGGAGCTGTTTTTT
CDR3aa: CASSRDDTGELFF

abundance: few
j_gene: TRBJ2-5
v_gene: TRBV20-1
d_gene: TRBD1
CDR3nt: TGCAGTGCTATCGAGGGGGCTGGGGAGACCCAGTACTTC
CDR3aa: CSAIEGAGETQYF

abundance: NA
j_gene: TRBJ1-1
v_gene: TRBV9
d_gene: NA
CDR3nt: TGTGCCAGCAGCGTAGGAACAGGGCAAGCTTTCTTT
CDR3aa: CASSVGTGQAFF

abundance: NA
j_gene: TRBJ1-1
v_gene: TRBV11-2
d_gene: NA
CDR3nt: TGTGCCAGCAGCTTAGATCCGGAAACAGGGCTGGACACTGAAGCTTTCTTT
CDR3aa: CASSLDPETGLDTEAFF

abundance: few
j_gene: TRBJ2-1
v_gene: TRBV3-1
d_gene: TRBD2
CDR3nt: TGTGCCAGCAGCCTCAGCGGGGGGGTGCGGTTCTTC
CDR3aa: CASSLSGGVRFF

abundance: NA
j_gene: TRBJ2-7
v_gene: TRBV29-1
d_gene: NA
CDR3nt: TGCAGCGTTGAAGGTTTGAAAGGGTGGGACGAGCAGTACTTC
CDR3aa: CSVEGLKGWDEQYF

abundance: few
j_gene: TRBJ2-7
v_gene: TRBV27
d_gene: TRBD2
CDR3nt: TGTGCCAGCAGTTCTCTTACTAGCGCCTACGAGCAGTACTTC
CDR3aa: CASSSLTSAYEQYF

abundance: NA
j_gene: TRBJ1-1
v_gene: TRBV7-9
d_gene: NA
CDR3nt: TGTGCCAGCAGCTCCATAGACACTGAAGCTTTCTTT
CDR3aa: CASSSIDTEAFF

abundance: NA
j_gene: TRBJ1-5
v_gene: TRBV18
d_gene: NA
CDR3nt: TGTGCCAGCTCACCACCGGGGGTTTCGGGCAATCAGCCCCAGCATTTT
CDR3aa: CASSPPGVSGNQPQHF

abundance: many
j_gene: TRBJ2-1
v_gene: TRBV28
d_gene: NA
CDR3nt: TGTGCCAGCAGTTTTTGGGGGGGCAAAAATGAGCAGTTCTTC
CDR3aa: CASSFWGGKNEQFF

abundance: NA
j_gene: TRBJ2-5
v_gene: TRBV20-1
d_gene: TRBD2
CDR3nt: TGCAGTGCTACTATCGGGACTAGCGTTGAAGAGACCCAGTACTTC
CDR3aa: CSATIGTSVEETQYF

abundance: NA
j_gene: TRBJ2-7
v_gene: TRBV7-9
d_gene: TRBD1
CDR3nt: TGTGCCAGCAGCAAAACAGGGGGTTCAGGGGAGCAGTACTTC
CDR3aa: CASSKTGGSGEQYF

abundance: NA
j_gene: TRBJ2-2
v_gene: TRBV29-1
d_gene: TRBD1
CDR3nt: TGCAGCGTACGGACAGGGGGCCCCGGGGAGCTGTTTTTT
CDR3aa: CSVRTGGPGELFF

abundance: NA
j_gene: TRBJ2-7
v_gene: TRBV20-1
d_gene: NA
CDR3nt: TGCAGTGCTCCGAGTAGCCAGAGCTCCTACGAGCAGTACTTC
CDR3aa: CSAPSSQSSYEQYF

abundance: few
j_gene: TRBJ1-2
v_gene: TRBV9
d_gene: TRBD1
CDR3nt: TGTGCCAGCAGCGTAGTAGTCGGTCCCGGGACAGGGCCCCATGGCTACACCTTC
CDR3aa: CASSVVVGPGTGPHGYTF

abundance: NA
j_gene: TRBJ1-4
v_gene: TRBV4-2
d_gene: NA
CDR3nt: TGTGCCAGCAGCCAAGATTTGGCCAGAGAAAAACTGTTTTTT
CDR3aa: CASSQDLAREKLFF

abundance: many
j_gene: TRBJ2-3
v_gene: TRBV4-2
d_gene: TRBD2
CDR3nt: TGTGCCAGCAGCCCTGTCTCGGGGGGAGGCACAGATACGCAGTATTTT
CDR3aa: CASSPVSGGGTDTQYF

abundance: NA
j_gene: TRBJ2-5
v_gene: TRBV3-1
d_gene: NA
CDR3nt: TGTGCCAGCAGCCAAGAGATCGGGACTACCCAGTACTTC
CDR3aa: CASSQEIGTTQYF

abundance: many
j_gene: TRBJ2-3
v_gene: TRBV3-1
d_gene: NA
CDR3nt: TGTGCCAGCAGCCCTTCTAGAGATACGCAGTATTTT
CDR3aa: CASSPSRDTQYF

abundance: few
j_gene: TRBJ2-1
v_gene: TRBV6-1
d_gene: NA
CDR3nt: TGTGCCAGCTGCTACTCCGGGTGGGGGAGTGAGCAGTTCTTC
CDR3aa: CASCYSGWGSEQFF

abundance: NA
j_gene: TRBJ2-3
v_gene: TRBV5-8
d_gene: TRBD2
CDR3nt: TGTGCCAGCAGCTTGGCTCTAGCGGGAGGTGGTAGCACAGATACGCAGTATTTT
CDR3aa: CASSLALAGGGSTDTQYF

abundance: few
j_gene: TRBJ1-2
v_gene: TRBV30
d_gene: NA
CDR3nt: TGTGCCTGGAGGAGCCTTGGGGAAAACTATGGCTACACCTTC
CDR3aa: CAWRSLGENYGYTF

abundance: many
j_gene: TRBJ2-1
v_gene: TRBV6-2/TRBV6-3
d_gene: NA
CDR3nt: TGTGCCAGCAGTTACCTGGACCCCGGGCAGGAGCAGTTCTTC
CDR3aa: CASSYLDPGQEQFF

abundance: few
j_gene: TRBJ2-7
v_gene: TRBV3-1
d_gene: TRBD2
CDR3nt: TGTGCCAGCAGCCGACGGACTAGCGGGAGGGTAAACTACGAGCAGTACTTC
CDR3aa: CASSRRTSGRVNYEQYF

abundance: few
j_gene: TRBJ2-7
v_gene: TRBV10-3
d_gene: NA
CDR3nt: TGTGCCATCAGTGCAATTGAGGGTAACGAGCAGTACTTC
CDR3aa: CAISAIEGNEQYF

abundance: NA
j_gene: TRBJ2-1
v_gene: TRBV6-1
d_gene: TRBD2
CDR3nt: TGTGCCAGCAGTTTCCTAGCGGGACCCTCCTACAATGAGCAGTTCTTC
CDR3aa: CASSFLAGPSYNEQFF

abundance: NA
j_gene: TRBJ1-1
v_gene: TRBV7-2
d_gene: TRBD1
CDR3nt: TGTGCCAGCGCTGGCGGGACAGGGGGCGTTGAAGCTTTCTTT
CDR3aa: CASAGGTGGVEAFF

abundance: NA
j_gene: TRBJ2-1
v_gene: TRBV3-1
d_gene: TRBD2
CDR3nt: TGTGCCAGCGAACCGGGGGGGCGGTCCTACAATGAGCAGTTCTTC
CDR3aa: CASEPGGRSYNEQFF